Each of the 21 T cell receptor beta chains below was sequenced from the same sample in a study of cytomegalovirus exposure and HLA in healthy donors. PCR was performed using 60 Vbeta and 13 Jbeta primers. This table comes from immunoSEQ multiplex PCR, and its TCRdb copy is limited to in-frame clones, with some not included. The data show some 38,000 clones, approximately 75% seen once. The material sequenced was PBMCs. These receptors originate from a man aged 35 to 55 in good health and CMV-seronegative.

The CDR3 loop reads CASSLEGQGWAEQYF. The CDR3 DNA reads as TGTGCCAGCAGCTTAGAAGGACAAGGATGGGCCGAGCAGTACTTC. The V and J genes are TRBV11-1 and TRBJ2-7, with D possibly being TRBD1 (5 bases). This CDR3 is 15 amino acids long. CDR1 is SGHAT, CDR2 FQDESV, per germline (reference sequence). V lost 1 base and J lost 6, with 16 bases in between.

The V gene is TRBV4-2, the J gene TRBJ2-3; 8 positions agree with TRBD2. V was pared by 5 bases and J by 2 bases, with 6 bases of the junction left unmatched. CDR3 length: 15 residues. Germline CDR1 LGHNA, CDR2 YNFKEQ. CDR3 residues: CASSLRGEATDTQYF. In nucleotides, the CDR3 is TGTGCCAGCAGCTTGCGGGGGGAAGCCACAGATACGCAGTATTTT.

The V call is TRBV6-1, the J call TRBJ1-2; D remains ambiguous. The CDR3 extends over 15 amino acids. Trimming removed 0 bases at V and 6 bases at J, with 14 bases between. From germline, CDR1 is MNHNS and CDR2 SASEGT. CDR3 nucleotides: TGTGCCAGCAGTGAAGCACGAGGGAAGATAAATGGCTACACCTTC. This encodes CASSEARGKINGYTF.

This clone appeared a single time. The genes are TRBV7-6 and TRBJ2-7; 9 bases align to TRBD1. Germline lookup yields CDR1 SGHVS and CDR2 FNYEAQ. This CDR3 has 14 amino acids. V lost 5 bases, J lost 7 bases, and 9 bases stayed unmatched. The CDR3 loop reads CASSISGTGKEQYF. CDR3 DNA: TGTGCCAGCAGCATCTCCGGGACAGGGAAGGAGCAGTACTTC.

The CDR3 DNA follows: TGTGCCAGCAGCAGACAGGGGGGTGGCTATTCACCCCTCCACTTT. It yields the protein CASSRQGGGYSPLHF. J is TRBJ1-6 and V is TRBV6-6; 9 bases line up with TRBD1. V was clipped by 6 bases and J by 8 bases; unmatched bases: 8. Per the germline V gene, CDR1 is MNHNY and CDR2 is SVGAGI (reference sequence). This CDR3 is 15 amino acids long.

The chain is built from TRBV19 and TRBJ1-1; D unresolved. The CDR3 is made up of 13 amino acids. V lost 1 base, J lost 1 base, and 4 bases lay in between. From germline, CDR1 is LNHDA and CDR2 SQIVND (reference sequence). The CDR3 nucleotides read TGTGCCAGTAGTATAGGTCAGAACACTGAAGCTTTCTTT. Its protein product is CASSIGQNTEAFF. Full variable domain (remainder filled in from reference TRBV19 and TRBJ1-1): DGGITQSPKYLFRKEGQNVTLSCEQNLNHDAMYWYRQDPGQGLRLIYYSQIVNDFQKGDIAEGYSVSREKKESFPLTVTSAQKNPTAFYLCASSIGQNTEAFFGQGTRLTVV.

The chain couples TRBV19 to TRBJ1-2; 7 bases are a match to TRBD1. Losses at the gene ends were 5 bases for V and 6 bases for J; bases not matched to a gene: 6. The CDR3 is 13 residues long. Germline CDR1 LNHDA, CDR2 SQIVND (reference sequence). The DNA of the CDR3 is TGTGCCAGTAGTCTAATACAGGGGAATGGCTACACCTTC. Protein: CASSLIQGNGYTF.

J is TRBJ2-1 and V is TRBV5-1; 7 bases match TRBD1. CDR1 is SGHRS, CDR2 YFSETQ, per germline. The CDR3 length is 14 residues. The V segment lost 0 bases and the J segment 7 bases; nucleotides outside the gene matches: 4. The CDR3 loop reads CASSLVGTVNEQFF. As DNA, the CDR3 is TGCGCCAGCAGCTTGGTCGGGACAGTAAATGAGCAGTTCTTC.

The chain employs TRBV10-3 and TRBJ2-2; tentative D call: TRBD2 (5 bases). The ends were cut back, 0 bases at V and 6 bases at J, with 11 bases in the middle. The CDR3 length is 15 residues. Germline V gene lookup returns CDR1 ENHRY and CDR2 SYGVKD. CDR3: CAISESFGSAGELFF. CDR3 in DNA: TGTGCCATCAGTGAGTCATTTGGTAGCGCCGGGGAGCTGTTTTTT.

This clone was seen once. This chain links TRBV29-1 with TRBJ1-5, with D possibly TRBD1 on 5 matching bases. Trimming left V 4 bases short and J 2 bases short, with 6 bases between. The germline CDR1 and CDR2 sequences are SQVTM and ANQGSEA. The CDR3 covers 12 residues. In DNA, the CDR3 is TGCAGCGTTGGCAGGGGCAATCAGCCCCAGCATTTT. Protein: CSVGRGNQPQHF.

The chain carries TRBV6-4 and TRBJ1-1; the D gene is possibly TRBD1 (6 bases). There are 15 residues in the CDR3. Germline assignment: CDR1 MRHNA and CDR2 SNTAGT. V was clipped by 2 bases and J by 3 bases, with 13 bases between them. For the CDR3, the DNA is TGTGCCAGCAGTGACGTGGCAGGGGCATACACTGAAGCTTTCTTT. This gives the protein CASSDVAGAYTEAFF.

V usage is TRBV7-6 and J usage is TRBJ2-3; the D gene is possibly TRBD2 (5 bases). Trimming stripped 4 bases from V and 0 bases from J, with 11 bases between. Germline V gene lookup returns CDR1 SGHVS and CDR2 FNYEAQ. CDR3 size: 15 residues. The CDR3 loop is CASSYQEGSTDTQYF. CDR3 in DNA: TGTGCCAGCAGCTACCAAGAGGGTAGCACAGATACGCAGTATTTT.

This clone was counted once. The chain is built from TRBV2 and TRBJ2-1; 7 bases are shared with TRBD2. Germline V gene data show CDR1 as SNHLY and CDR2 as FYNNEI. The CDR3 is 14 amino acids. V lost 2 bases and J lost 5; bases outside the gene matches: 3. CDR3 loop: CASSEQGGDNEQFF. CDR3 bases: TGTGCCAGCAGTGAACAGGGAGGGGACAATGAGCAGTTCTTC.

A few counts support this clone. The rearrangement links TRBV19 to TRBJ2-3, with TRBD1 identical over 9 bases. This CDR3 has 10 residues. J lost 14 bases, V lost 8 bases, and 5 bases had no gene match. Germline-derived CDR1 and CDR2 are LNHDA and SQIVND (reference sequence). The CDR3 DNA follows: TGTGCCAGTCGGGACAGGGTGTTGTATTTT. It is translated as CASRDRVLYF.

This chain uses TRBV6-1 with TRBJ2-1; D may be TRBD2 (6 bases). Germline CDR1 MNHNS, CDR2 SASEGT. The CDR3 has 16 amino acids. V dropped 0 bases and J dropped 4 bases, with 13 bases sitting between them. DNA for the CDR3: TGTGCCAGCAGTGAAGCGCGGGGAATGGCTTACAATGAGCAGTTCTTC. It specifies CASSEARGMAYNEQFF.

The V gene is TRBV11-2, the J gene TRBJ1-1; 9 bases align to TRBD1. Germline V lookup: CDR1 SGHAT, CDR2 FQNNGV. The CDR3 totals 15 residues. V shed 4 bases, J shed 5 bases, and the junction held 8 bases outside the gene matches. CDR3 sequence: CASSSDRGRSTEAFF. CDR3 nucleotide sequence: TGTGCCAGCAGCTCGGACAGGGGAAGGTCTACTGAAGCTTTCTTT.

The chain combines TRBV2 with TRBJ2-7, with TRBD1 matching 7 bases. The CDR3 sequence is 13 residues long. Unmatched junction bases numbered 7, after V lost 8 bases and J lost 3 bases. In germline, CDR1 is SNHLY, CDR2 FYNNEI. Here the CDR3 DNA reads TGTGCCAGCGGACGGACAGGAGACTACGAGCAGTACTTC. This sequence encodes CASGRTGDYEQYF.

The gene calls are TRBV2 and TRBJ2-5, with D perhaps matching TRBD1 (6 bases). This CDR3 spans 13 amino acids. V was trimmed by 8 bases and J by 3 bases, leaving 13 bases between them. Germline-derived CDR1 and CDR2 are SNHLY and FYNNEI. CDR3 region: CASRRSGEETQYF. The CDR3 region has the DNA TGTGCCAGCCGCCGCTCAGGGGAAGAGACCCAGTACTTC.

V is TRBV4-1 and J is TRBJ2-3, with 8 bases aligning to TRBD1. The CDR3 totals 14 residues. After removal of 4 bases from V and 2 bases from J, the junction contained 2 bases not matched to a gene. CDR1 is MGHRA, CDR2 YSYEKL, per germline. CDR3 sequence: CASSLTGDTDTQYF. The CDR3 region has the DNA TGCGCCAGCAGCCTGACAGGGGACACAGATACGCAGTATTTT.

The gene calls are TRBV2 and TRBJ2-7; D not certain. Germline V gene lookup returns CDR1 SNHLY and CDR2 FYNNEI. V shed 8 bases and J shed 2 bases, with 7 bases lying between them. CDR3 length: 11 amino acids. CDR3 sequence: CASSVTYEQYF. For the CDR3, the DNA is TGTGCCAGCTCGGTTACCTACGAGCAGTACTTC.

V usage is TRBV15 and J usage is TRBJ2-7; TRBD1 agrees at 12 bases. Germline V gene lookup returns CDR1 LNHNV and CDR2 YYDKDF (reference sequence). The CDR3 loop spans 16 amino acids. V lost 4 bases to trimming and J lost 5 bases; unmatched junction nucleotides: 9. CDR3 coding DNA: TGTGCCACCAGCAAAAGACCGGGACAGGGGGCCGACGAGCAGTACTTC. Translated: CATSKRPGQGADEQYF.